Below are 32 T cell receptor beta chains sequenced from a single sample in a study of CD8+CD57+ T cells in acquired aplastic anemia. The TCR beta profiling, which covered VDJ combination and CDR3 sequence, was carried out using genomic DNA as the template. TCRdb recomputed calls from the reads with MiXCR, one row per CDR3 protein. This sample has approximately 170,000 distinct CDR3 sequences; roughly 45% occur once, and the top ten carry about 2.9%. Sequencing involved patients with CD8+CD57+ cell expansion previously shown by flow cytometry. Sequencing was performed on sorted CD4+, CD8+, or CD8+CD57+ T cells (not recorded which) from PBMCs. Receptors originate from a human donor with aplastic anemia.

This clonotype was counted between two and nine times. This chain's CDR3 is CASTYQALAGGGSQHF. The CDR3 DNA reads as TGTGCCAGCACTTACCAGGCCCTGGCGGGAGGGGGGTCCCAGCATTTT. The chain combines TRBV10-3 with TRBJ1-5, with D perhaps matching TRBD1 (6 bases). Germline-derived CDR1 and CDR2 are ENHRY and SYGVKD. This CDR3 has 16 residues. V gave up 10 bases and J gave up 11 bases, with 30 bases separating them.

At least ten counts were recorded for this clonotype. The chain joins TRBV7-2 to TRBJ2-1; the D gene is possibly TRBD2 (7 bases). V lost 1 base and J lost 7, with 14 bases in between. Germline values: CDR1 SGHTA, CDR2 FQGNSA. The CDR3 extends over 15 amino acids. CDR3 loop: CASSLGGGAGNEQFF. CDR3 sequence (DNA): TGTGCCAGCAGCTTAGGTGGGGGGGCCGGGAATGAGCAGTTCTTC.

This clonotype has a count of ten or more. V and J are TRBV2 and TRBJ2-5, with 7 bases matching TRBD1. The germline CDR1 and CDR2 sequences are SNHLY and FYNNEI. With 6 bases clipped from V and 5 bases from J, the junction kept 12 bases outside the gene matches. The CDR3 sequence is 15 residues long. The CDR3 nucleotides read TGTGCCAGCAGCCCGAGACAGGGTGGGAGCGAGACCCAGTACTTC. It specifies CASSPRQGGSETQYF.

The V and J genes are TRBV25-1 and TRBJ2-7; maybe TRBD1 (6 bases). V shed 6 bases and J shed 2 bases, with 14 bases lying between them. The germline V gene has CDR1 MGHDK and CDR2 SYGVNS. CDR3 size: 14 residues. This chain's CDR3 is CASRRWGPTYEQYF. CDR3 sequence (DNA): TGTGCCAGCAGACGGTGGGGGCCCACCTACGAGCAGTACTTC.

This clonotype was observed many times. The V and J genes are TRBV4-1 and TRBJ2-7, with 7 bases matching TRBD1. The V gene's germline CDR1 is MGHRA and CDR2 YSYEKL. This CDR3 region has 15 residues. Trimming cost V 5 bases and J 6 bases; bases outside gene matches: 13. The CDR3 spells CASSIPGQSIGEQYF. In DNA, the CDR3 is TGCGCCAGCAGCATACCGGGACAGAGTATCGGCGAGCAGTACTTC.

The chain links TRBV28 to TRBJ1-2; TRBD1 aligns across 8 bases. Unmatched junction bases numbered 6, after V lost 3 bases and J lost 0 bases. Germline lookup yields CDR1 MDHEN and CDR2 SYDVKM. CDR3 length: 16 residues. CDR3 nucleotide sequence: TGTGCCAGCAGTTTCCTCGGACAGGGCTCTAACTATGGCTACACCTTC. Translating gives CASSFLGQGSNYGYTF.

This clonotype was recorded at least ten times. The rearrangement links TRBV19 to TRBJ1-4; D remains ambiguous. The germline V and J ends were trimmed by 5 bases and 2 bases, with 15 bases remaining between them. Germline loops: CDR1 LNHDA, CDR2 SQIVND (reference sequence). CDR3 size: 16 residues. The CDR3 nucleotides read TGTGCCAGTAGTCCACGGACCTCGTCCACTAATGAAAAACTGTTTTTT. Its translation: CASSPRTSSTNEKLFF. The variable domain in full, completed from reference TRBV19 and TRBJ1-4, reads DGGITQSPKYLFRKEGQNVTLSCEQNLNHDAMYWYRQDPGQGLRLIYYSQIVNDFQKGDIAEGYSVSREKKESFPLTVTSAQKNPTAFYLCASSPRTSSTNEKLFFGSGTQLSVL.

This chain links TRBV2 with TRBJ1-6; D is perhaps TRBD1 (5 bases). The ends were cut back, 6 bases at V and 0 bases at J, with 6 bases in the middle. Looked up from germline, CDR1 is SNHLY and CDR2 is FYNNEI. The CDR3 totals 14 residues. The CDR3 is CASRDSSYNSPLHF. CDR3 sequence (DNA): TGTGCCAGCAGAGACAGCTCCTATAATTCACCCCTCCACTTT. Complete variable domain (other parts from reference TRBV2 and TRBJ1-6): EPEVTQTPSHQVTQMGQEVILRCVPISNHLYFYWYRQILGQKVEFLVSFYNNEISEKSEIFDDQFSVERPDGSNFTLKIRSTKLEDSAMYFCASRDSSYNSPLHFGNGTRLTVT.

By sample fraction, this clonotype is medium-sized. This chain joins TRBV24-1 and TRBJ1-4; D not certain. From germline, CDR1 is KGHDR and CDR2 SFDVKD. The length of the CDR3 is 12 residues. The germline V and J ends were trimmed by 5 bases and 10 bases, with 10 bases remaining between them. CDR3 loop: CATSAQTRKLFF. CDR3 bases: TGTGCCACCAGTGCCCAGACCCGAAAACTGTTTTTT.

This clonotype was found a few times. CDR3 sequence: CASRGQGTYGYTF. The CDR3 nucleotides read TGTGCCAGTAGGGGACAGGGGACCTATGGCTACACCTTC. The chain is built from TRBV19 and TRBJ1-2; 10 positions agree with TRBD1. The V gene's germline CDR1 is LNHDA and CDR2 SQIVND (reference sequence). V lost 6 bases and J lost 4; bases outside the gene matches: 2. The CDR3 has 13 amino acids.

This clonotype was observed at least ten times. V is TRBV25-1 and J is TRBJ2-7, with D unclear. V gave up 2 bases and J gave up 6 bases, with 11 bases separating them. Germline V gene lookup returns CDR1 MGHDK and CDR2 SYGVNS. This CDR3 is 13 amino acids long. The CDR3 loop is CASSEVGRTEQYF. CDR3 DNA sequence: TGTGCCAGCAGTGAAGTAGGGCGGACCGAGCAGTACTTC.

The CDR3 reads CASSQVLAGEEQYV. The CDR3 nucleotides read TGTGCCAGCAGCCAAGTACTAGCGGGAGAAGAGCAGTACGTC. This sequence joins TRBV9 and TRBJ2-7; TRBD2 aligns across 11 bases. After removal of 4 bases from V and 7 bases from J, the junction contained 7 bases not matched to a gene. CDR1 and CDR2 (germline): SGDLS, YYNGEE. The CDR3 totals 14 residues.

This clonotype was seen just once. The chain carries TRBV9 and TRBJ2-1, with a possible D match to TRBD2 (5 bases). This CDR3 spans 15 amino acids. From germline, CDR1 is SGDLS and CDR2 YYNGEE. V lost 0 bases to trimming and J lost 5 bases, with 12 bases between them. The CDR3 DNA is TGTGCCAGCAGCGTAGGTGGCGGGTCAGACAATGAGCAGTTCTTC. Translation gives CASSVGGGSDNEQFF.

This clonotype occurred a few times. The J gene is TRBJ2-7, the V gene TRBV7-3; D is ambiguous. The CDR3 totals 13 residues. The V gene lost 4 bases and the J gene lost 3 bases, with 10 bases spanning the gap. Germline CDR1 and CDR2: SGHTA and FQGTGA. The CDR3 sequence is CASSSGPVYEQYF. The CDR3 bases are TGTGCCAGCAGCTCTGGACCCGTCTACGAGCAGTACTTC. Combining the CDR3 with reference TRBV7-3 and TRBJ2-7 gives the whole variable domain GAGVSQTPSNKVTEKGKYVELRCDPISGHTALYWYRQSLGQGPEFLIYFQGTGAADDSGLPNDRFFAVRPEGSVSTLKIQRTERGDSAVYLCASSSGPVYEQYFGPGTRLTVT.

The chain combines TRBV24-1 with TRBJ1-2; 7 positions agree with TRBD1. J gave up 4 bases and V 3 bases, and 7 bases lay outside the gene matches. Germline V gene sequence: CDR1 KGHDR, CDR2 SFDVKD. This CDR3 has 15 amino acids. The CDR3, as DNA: TGTGCCACCAGTGATGGATGGACAGGACTCTATGGCTACACCTTC. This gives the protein CATSDGWTGLYGYTF.

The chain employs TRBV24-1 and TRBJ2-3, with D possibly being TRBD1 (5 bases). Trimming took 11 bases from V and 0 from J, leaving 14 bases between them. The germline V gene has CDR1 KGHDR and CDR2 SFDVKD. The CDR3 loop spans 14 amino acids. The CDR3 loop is CASPQGQSTDTQYF. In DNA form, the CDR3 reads TGTGCCAGCCCTCAGGGCCAGAGCACAGATACGCAGTATTTT.

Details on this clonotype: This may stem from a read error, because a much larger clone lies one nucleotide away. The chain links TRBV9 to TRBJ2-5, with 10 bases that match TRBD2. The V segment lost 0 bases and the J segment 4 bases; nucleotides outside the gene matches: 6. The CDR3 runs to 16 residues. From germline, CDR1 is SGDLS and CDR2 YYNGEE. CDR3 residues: CASSVGSGGFPETQYF. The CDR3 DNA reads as TGTGCCAGCAGCGTAGGTAGCGGGGGGTTCCCAGAGACCCAGTACTTC.

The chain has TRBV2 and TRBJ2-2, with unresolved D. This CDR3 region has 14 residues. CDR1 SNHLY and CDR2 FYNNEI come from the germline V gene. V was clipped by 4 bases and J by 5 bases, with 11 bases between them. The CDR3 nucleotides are TGTGCCAGCAGTGTCGTCCGAGTTACCGGGGAGCTGTTTTTT. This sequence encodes CASSVVRVTGELFF.

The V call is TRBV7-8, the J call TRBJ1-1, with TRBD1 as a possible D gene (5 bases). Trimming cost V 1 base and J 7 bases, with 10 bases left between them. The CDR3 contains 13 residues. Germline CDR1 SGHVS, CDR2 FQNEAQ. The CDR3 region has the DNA TGTGCCAGCAGCTTAGTACTAGGGGTTGAAGCTTTCTTT. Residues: CASSLVLGVEAFF.

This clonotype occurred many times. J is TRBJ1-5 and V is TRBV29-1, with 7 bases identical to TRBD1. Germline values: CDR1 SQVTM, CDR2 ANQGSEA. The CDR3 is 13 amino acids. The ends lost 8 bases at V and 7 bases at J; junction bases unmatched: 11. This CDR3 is CSTLDRVGQPQHF. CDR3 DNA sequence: TGCAGCACCCTCGACAGGGTAGGACAGCCCCAGCATTTT. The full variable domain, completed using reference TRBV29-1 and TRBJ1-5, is SAVISQKPSRDICQRGTSLTIQCQVDSQVTMMFWYRQQPGQSLTLIATANQGSEATYESGFVIDKFPISRPNLTFSTLTVSNMSPEDSSIYLCSTLDRVGQPQHFGDGTRLSIL.

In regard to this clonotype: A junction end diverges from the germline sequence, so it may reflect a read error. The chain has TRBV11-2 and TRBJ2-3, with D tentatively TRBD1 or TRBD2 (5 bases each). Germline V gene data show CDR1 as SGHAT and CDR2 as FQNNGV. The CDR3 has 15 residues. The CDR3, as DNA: TGTGCCAGCAGCTTCGGGACCAGCCTGACAGATGCGCAGTATTTT. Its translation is CASSFGTSLTDAQYF. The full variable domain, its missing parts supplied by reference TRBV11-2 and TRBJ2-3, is EAGVAQSPRYKIIEKRQSVAFWCNPISGHATLYWYQQILGQGPKLLIQFQNNGVVDDSQLPKDRFSAERLKGVDSTLKIQPAKLEDSAVYLCASSFGTSLTDAQYFGPGTRLTVL.

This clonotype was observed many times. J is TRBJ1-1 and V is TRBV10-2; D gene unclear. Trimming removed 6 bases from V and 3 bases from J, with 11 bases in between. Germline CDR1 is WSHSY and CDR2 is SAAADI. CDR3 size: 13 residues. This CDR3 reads CASRPRVDTEAFF. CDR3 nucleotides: TGCGCCAGCAGGCCTAGGGTTGACACTGAAGCTTTCTTT.

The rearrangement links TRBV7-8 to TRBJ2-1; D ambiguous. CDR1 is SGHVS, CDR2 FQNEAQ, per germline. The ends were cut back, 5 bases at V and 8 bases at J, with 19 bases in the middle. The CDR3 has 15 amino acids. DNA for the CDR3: TGTGCCAGCAGCCCGGGCCTGGCGCCCCTCCATGAGCAGTTCTTC. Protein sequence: CASSPGLAPLHEQFF.

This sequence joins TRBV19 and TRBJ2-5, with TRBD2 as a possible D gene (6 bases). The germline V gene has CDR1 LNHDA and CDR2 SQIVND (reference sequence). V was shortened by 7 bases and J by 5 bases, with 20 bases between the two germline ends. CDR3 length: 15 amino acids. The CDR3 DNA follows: TGTGCCAGTACCCGCTCCGGGCCAGGGAGGGAGACCCAGTACTTC. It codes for CASTRSGPGRETQYF. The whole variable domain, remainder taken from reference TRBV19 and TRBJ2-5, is DGGITQSPKYLFRKEGQNVTLSCEQNLNHDAMYWYRQDPGQGLRLIYYSQIVNDFQKGDIAEGYSVSREKKESFPLTVTSAQKNPTAFYLCASTRSGPGRETQYFGPGTRLLVL.

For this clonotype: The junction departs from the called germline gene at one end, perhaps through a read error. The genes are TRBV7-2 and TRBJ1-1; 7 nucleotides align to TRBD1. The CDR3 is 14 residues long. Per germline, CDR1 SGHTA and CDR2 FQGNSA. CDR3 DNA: TGTGCCAGCAGCCCGACGACAGGGCAGGGTGAAGCCTTCTTT. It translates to CASSPTTGQGEAFF. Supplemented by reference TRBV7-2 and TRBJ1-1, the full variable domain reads GAGVSQSPSNKVTEKGKDVELRCDPISGHTALYWYRQSLGQGLEFLIYFQGNSAPDKSGLPSDRFSAERTGGSVSTLTIQRTQQEDSAVYLCASSPTTGQGEAFFGQGTRLTVV.

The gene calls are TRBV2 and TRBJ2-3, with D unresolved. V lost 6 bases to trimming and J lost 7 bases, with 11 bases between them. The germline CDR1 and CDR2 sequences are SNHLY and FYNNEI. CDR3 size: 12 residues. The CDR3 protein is CASRDPVNTQYF. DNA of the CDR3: TGTGCCAGCAGAGACCCGGTGAATACGCAGTATTTT.

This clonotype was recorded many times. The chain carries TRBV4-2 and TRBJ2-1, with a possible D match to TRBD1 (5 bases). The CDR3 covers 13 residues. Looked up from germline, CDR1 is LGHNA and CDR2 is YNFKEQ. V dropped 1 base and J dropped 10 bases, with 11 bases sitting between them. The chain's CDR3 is CASSQVAGYEQFF. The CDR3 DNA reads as TGTGCCAGCAGCCAAGTGGCAGGGTACGAGCAGTTCTTC.

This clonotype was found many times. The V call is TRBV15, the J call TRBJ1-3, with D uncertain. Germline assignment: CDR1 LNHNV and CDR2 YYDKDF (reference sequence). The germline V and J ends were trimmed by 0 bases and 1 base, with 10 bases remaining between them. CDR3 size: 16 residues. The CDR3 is CATSRDIGSSGNTIYF. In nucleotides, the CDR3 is TGTGCCACCAGCAGAGATATAGGTTCGTCTGGAAACACCATATATTTT.

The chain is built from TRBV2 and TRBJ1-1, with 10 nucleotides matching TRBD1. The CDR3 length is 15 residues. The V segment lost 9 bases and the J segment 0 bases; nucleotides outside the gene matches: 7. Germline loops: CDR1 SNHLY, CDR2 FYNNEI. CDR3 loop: CARGTGVLMNTEAFF. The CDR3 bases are TGTGCCAGAGGGACAGGGGTCCTAATGAACACTGAAGCTTTCTTT.

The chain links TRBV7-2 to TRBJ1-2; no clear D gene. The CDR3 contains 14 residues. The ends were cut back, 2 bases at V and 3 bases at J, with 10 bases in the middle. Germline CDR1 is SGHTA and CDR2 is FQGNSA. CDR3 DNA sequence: TGTGCCAGCAGCTTAAGGCGGCAGGACTATGGCTACACCTTC. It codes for CASSLRRQDYGYTF.

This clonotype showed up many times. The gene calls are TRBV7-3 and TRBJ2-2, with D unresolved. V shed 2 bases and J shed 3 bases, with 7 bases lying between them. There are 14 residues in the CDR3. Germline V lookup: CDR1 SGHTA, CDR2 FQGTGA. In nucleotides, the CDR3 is TGTGCCAGCAGCTTAGGCCCCGACACCGGGGAGCTGTTTTTT. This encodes CASSLGPDTGELFF. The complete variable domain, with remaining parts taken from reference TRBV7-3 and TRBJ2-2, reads GAGVSQTPSNKVTEKGKYVELRCDPISGHTALYWYRQSLGQGPEFLIYFQGTGAADDSGLPNDRFFAVRPEGSVSTLKIQRTERGDSAVYLCASSLGPDTGELFFGEGSRLTVL.

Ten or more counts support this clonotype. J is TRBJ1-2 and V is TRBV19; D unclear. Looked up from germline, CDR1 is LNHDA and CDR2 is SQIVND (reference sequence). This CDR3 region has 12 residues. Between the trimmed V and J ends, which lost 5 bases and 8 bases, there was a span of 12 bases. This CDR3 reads CASSPTARGYTF. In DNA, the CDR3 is TGTGCCAGTAGTCCTACCGCTAGGGGCTACACCTTC.